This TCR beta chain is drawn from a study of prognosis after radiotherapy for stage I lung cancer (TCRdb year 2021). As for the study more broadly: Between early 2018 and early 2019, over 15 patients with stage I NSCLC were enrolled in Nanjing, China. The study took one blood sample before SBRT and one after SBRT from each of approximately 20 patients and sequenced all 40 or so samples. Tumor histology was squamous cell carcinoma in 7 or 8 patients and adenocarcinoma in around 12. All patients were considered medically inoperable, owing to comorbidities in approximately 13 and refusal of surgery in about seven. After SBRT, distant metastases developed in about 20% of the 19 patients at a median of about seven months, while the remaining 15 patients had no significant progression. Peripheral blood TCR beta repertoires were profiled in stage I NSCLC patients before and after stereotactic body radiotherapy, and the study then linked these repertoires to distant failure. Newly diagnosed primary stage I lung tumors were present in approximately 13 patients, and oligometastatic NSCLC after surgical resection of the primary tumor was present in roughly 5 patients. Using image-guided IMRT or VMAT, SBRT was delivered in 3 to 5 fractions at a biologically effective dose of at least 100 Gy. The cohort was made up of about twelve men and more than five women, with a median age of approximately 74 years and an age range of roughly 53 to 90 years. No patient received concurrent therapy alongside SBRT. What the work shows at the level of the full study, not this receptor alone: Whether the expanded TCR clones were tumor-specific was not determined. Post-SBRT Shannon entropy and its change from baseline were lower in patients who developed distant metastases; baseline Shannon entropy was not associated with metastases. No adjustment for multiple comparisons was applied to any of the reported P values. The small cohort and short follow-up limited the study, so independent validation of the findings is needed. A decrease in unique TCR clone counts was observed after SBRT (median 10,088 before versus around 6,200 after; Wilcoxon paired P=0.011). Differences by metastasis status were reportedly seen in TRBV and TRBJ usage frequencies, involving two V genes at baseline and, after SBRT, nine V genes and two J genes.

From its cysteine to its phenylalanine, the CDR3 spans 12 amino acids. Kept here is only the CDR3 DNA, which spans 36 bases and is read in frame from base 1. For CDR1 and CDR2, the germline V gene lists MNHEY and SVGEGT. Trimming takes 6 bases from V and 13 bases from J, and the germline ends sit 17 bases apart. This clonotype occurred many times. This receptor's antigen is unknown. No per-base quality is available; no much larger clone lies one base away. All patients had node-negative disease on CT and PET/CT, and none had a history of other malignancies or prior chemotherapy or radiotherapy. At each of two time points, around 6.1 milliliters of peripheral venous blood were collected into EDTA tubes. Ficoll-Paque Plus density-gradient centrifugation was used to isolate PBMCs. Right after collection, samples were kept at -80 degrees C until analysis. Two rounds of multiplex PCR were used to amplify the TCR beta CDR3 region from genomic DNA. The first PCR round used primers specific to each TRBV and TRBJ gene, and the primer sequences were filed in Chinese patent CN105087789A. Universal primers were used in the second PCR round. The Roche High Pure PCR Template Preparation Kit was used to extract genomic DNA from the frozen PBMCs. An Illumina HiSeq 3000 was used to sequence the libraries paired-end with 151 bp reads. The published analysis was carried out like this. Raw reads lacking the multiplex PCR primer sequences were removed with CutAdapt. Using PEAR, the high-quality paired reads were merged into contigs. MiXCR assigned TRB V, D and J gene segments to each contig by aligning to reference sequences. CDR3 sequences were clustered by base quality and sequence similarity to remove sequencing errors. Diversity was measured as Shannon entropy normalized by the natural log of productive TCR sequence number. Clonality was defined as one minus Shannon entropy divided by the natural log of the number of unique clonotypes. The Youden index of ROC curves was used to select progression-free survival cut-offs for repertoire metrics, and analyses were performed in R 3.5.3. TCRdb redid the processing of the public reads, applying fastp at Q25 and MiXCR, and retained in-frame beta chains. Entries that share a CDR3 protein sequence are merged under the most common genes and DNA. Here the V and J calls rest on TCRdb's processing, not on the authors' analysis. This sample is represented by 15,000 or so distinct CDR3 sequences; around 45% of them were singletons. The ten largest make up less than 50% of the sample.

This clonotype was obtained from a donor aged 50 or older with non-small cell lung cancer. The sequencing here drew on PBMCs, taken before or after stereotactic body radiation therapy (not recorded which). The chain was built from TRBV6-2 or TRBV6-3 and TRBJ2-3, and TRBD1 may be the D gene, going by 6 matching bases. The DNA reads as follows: TGTGCCAGCAGGACAGGTACAGATATGAAGTATTTT. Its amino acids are CASRTGTDMKYF.